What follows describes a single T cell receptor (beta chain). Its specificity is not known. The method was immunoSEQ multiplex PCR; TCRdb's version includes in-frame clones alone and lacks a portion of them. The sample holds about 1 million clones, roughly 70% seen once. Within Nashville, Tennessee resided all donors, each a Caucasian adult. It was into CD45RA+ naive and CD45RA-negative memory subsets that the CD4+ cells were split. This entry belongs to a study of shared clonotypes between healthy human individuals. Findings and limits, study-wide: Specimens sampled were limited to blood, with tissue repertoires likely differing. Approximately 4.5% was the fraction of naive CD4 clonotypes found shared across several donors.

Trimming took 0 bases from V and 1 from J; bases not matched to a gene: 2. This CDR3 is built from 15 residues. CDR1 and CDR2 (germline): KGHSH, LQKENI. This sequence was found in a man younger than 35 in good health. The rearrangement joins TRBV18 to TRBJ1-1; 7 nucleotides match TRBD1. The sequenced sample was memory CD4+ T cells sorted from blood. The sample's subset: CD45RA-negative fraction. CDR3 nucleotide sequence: TGTGCCAGCTCACCACCGGGACAGACGAACACTGAAGCTTTCTTT. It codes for CASSPPGQTNTEAFF.